These 29 T cell receptor beta chains came from one sample sequenced in a study of regulatory T cells in long-lasting Graves disease. The time point: persistent/refractory GD, antithyroid drugs over 5 years with positive TRAb. Generation of the TCR library employed RNA extracted from PBMCs. Arm-PCR of CDR3 regions and iRepertoire HTBI primers were the basis on which TCR beta libraries were built. TCRdb reanalysed the multiplex PCR reads using MiXCR and keeps one entry per CDR3 protein. The table has 350,000 to 500,000 distinct CDR3 sequences, roughly 23% seen once. The sequencing used peripheral blood mononuclear cells (PBMCs), collected when the disease was refractory, from a patient treated with antithyroid drugs. Receptors originate from a female donor with Graves disease.

This clonotype was seen a handful of times. The genes are TRBV29-1 and TRBJ1-4, with a tentative D call TRBD1 (5 bases). This CDR3 has 12 amino acids. Germline V gene sequence: CDR1 SQVTM, CDR2 ANQGSEA. V lost 4 bases and J lost 7, with 10 bases in between. CDR3 sequence: CSVGTLGEKLFF. The CDR3 DNA sequence: TGCAGCGTTGGGACATTAGGTGAAAAACTGTTTTTT. Full variable domain (outside the CDR3, taken from reference TRBV29-1 and TRBJ1-4): SAVISQKPSRDICQRGTSLTIQCQVDSQVTMMFWYRQQPGQSLTLIATANQGSEATYESGFVIDKFPISRPNLTFSTLTVSNMSPEDSSIYLCSVGTLGEKLFFGSGTQLSVL.

On this clonotype itself: Possible read error: a much larger clone is one base away. In this CDR3 the conserved last residue, phenylalanine or tryptophan, is missing, so a read error is likely. The CDR3 reads CSARTSGTNEQYL. The CDR3 DNA sequence: TGCAGTGCGCGGACTAGCGGGACCAACGAGCAGTACCTC. J is TRBJ2-7 and V is TRBV20-1; 12 nucleotides line up with TRBD2. CDR1 is DFQATT, CDR2 SNEGSKA, per germline (reference sequence). The V segment lost 6 bases and the J segment 5 bases; nucleotides outside the gene matches: 5. This CDR3 is 13 amino acids long.

Many counts were recorded for this clonotype. The rearrangement joins TRBV20-1 to TRBJ2-7; 10 nucleotides agree with TRBD2. J gave up 7 bases and V 0 bases, and 6 bases lay outside the gene matches. This CDR3 is built from 14 residues. Germline loops: CDR1 DFQATT, CDR2 SNEGSKA (reference sequence). CDR3 sequence reads: CSARDFGTSDEQYF. The CDR3, as DNA: TGCAGTGCTAGAGATTTTGGGACTAGCGATGAGCAGTACTTC.

This clonotype has at least ten counts. In DNA form, the CDR3 reads TGTGCCAGCAGTCCCCGTCACGGGGGAAATCAGCCCCAGCATTTT. Protein: CASSPRHGGNQPQHF. This chain connects TRBV28 to TRBJ1-5; D may be TRBD1 (5 bases). This CDR3 is built from 15 residues. CDR1 is MDHEN, CDR2 SYDVKM, per germline. V was trimmed by 5 bases and J by 4 bases, leaving 15 bases between them.

A note on this clonotype: The junction departs from the called germline gene at one end, perhaps through a read error. The chain has TRBV3-1 and TRBJ1-2; a possible D gene is TRBD1 (5 bases). The CDR3 spans 14 residues. CDR1 and CDR2 from the germline V gene are LGHDT and YNNKEL (reference sequence). Here the CDR3 reads CASSHGGALYGYAF. The CDR3 bases are TGTGCCAGCAGCCACGGCGGGGCTCTCTATGGCTACGCCTTC.

This clonotype was counted many times. The chain employs TRBV6-2 or TRBV6-3 and TRBJ1-1; 10 positions agree with TRBD1. V shed 4 bases, J shed 5 bases, and the junction held 13 bases outside the gene matches. CDR1 MNHEY and CDR2 SVGEGT come from the germline V gene. The CDR3 extends over 17 amino acids. The DNA of the CDR3 is TGTGCCAGCAGTTTCCCATCGACAGGGGGCAGGAGAACTGAAGCTTTCTTT. Translating it yields CASSFPSTGGRRTEAFF.

The J gene is TRBJ2-2, the V gene TRBV3-1; D is possibly TRBD2 (5 bases). The CDR3 is 15 amino acids. V lost 4 bases to trimming and J lost 4 bases, with 13 bases between them. Germline V lookup: CDR1 LGHDT, CDR2 YNNKEL (reference sequence). In nucleotides, the CDR3 is TGTGCCAGCAGCCGTCCCGGGGTGCTCACCGGGGAGCTGTTTTTT. Its translation is CASSRPGVLTGELFF.

This clonotype has at least ten counts. V and J are TRBV2 and TRBJ2-7, with 7 positions matching TRBD2. CDR1 SNHLY and CDR2 FYNNEI come from the germline V gene. V lost 4 bases and J lost 1; bases outside the gene matches: 10. The CDR3 is made up of 16 amino acids. The CDR3 DNA reads as TGTGCCAGCAGTGGTTCCGCGGGAGTGCTATCCTACGAGCAGTACTTC. Amino acids: CASSGSAGVLSYEQYF.

The table lists this clonotype with a few counts. The chain carries TRBV4-1 and TRBJ1-5, with D unresolved. CDR1 MGHRA and CDR2 YSYEKL come from the germline V gene. The CDR3 sequence is 16 residues long. The V and J ends lost 1 base and 2 bases respectively, with 12 bases between them. The CDR3 sequence is CASSQGAWSGNQPQHF. The CDR3, as DNA: TGCGCCAGCAGCCAAGGGGCCTGGTCGGGCAATCAGCCCCAGCATTTT.

In its sample, this clonotype was seen many times. The chain uses TRBV12-3 or TRBV12-4 and TRBJ2-7, with a tentative D call TRBD2 (5 bases). Trimming took off 4 bases at V and 6 bases at J, with 10 bases between the two ends. The CDR3 length is 12 residues. DNA for the CDR3: TGTGCCAGCAGTTCGGACTGGGGCGAGCAGTACTTC. Translating it yields CASSSDWGEQYF.

This clonotype was observed many times. J is TRBJ2-7 and V is TRBV29-1; D is uncertain. Trimming took off 4 bases at V and 7 bases at J, with 14 bases between the two ends. Germline V CDR1 and CDR2: SQVTM, ANQGSEA. CDR3 length: 12 amino acids. CDR3 DNA: TGCAGCGTTGTCGGCAGTCCTACGGAGCAGTACTTC. This gives the protein CSVVGSPTEQYF.

The table lists this clonotype with many counts. The CDR3 here is CASSDEANTGELFF. The CDR3 DNA follows: TGTGCCAGCAGTGACGAGGCGAACACCGGGGAGCTGTTTTTT. The rearrangement uses TRBV2 and TRBJ2-2, with no clear D. Trimming removed 3 bases at V and 0 bases at J, with 5 bases between. CDR1 is SNHLY, CDR2 FYNNEI, per germline. The CDR3 is 14 residues long.

As regards this clonotype: Given a much more abundant clone one base away, this may be a read error. The chain is built from TRBV2 and TRBJ2-7; D is possibly TRBD1 or TRBD2 (5 bases each). In germline, CDR1 is SNHLY, CDR2 FYNNEI. Trimming removed 8 bases from V and 4 bases from J, with 12 bases in between. The CDR3 has 12 amino acids. CDR3 amino acids: CASRYEGYEQYF. CDR3 in DNA: TGTGCCAGCCGCTACGAGGGGTACGAGCAGTACTTC.

This clonotype showed up many times. The gene calls are TRBV3-1 and TRBJ2-5; 12 bases are shared with TRBD2. The ends lost 4 bases at V and 2 bases at J; junction bases unmatched: 2. In germline, CDR1 is LGHDT, CDR2 YNNKEL (reference sequence). The CDR3 consists of 15 residues. The CDR3 region is CASSPTSGRQETQYF. CDR3 coding DNA: TGTGCCAGCAGCCCAACTAGCGGGAGGCAAGAGACCCAGTACTTC.

The sample holds many counts of this clonotype. The J gene is TRBJ1-4, the V gene TRBV20-1; a possible D gene is TRBD1 (6 bases). Germline assignment: CDR1 DFQATT and CDR2 SNEGSKA (reference sequence). The CDR3 is 15 residues long. Trimming left V 0 bases short and J 6 bases short, with 14 bases between. The CDR3 nucleotides read TGCAGTGCTAGAGATAAGGACAGCGGATATGAAAAACTGTTTTTT. Protein product: CSARDKDSGYEKLFF.

This clonotype was found many times. This chain links TRBV28 with TRBJ1-5; 10 bases line up with TRBD1. The CDR3 sequence is 18 residues long. With V trimmed by 10 bases and J by 2 bases, 17 bases remained unmatched. Looked up from germline, CDR1 is MDHEN and CDR2 is SYDVKM. The CDR3 reads CATTLGTGVVFGNQPQHF. In nucleotides, the CDR3 is TGTGCCACCACCCTCGGGACAGGGGTCGTGTTTGGCAATCAGCCCCAGCATTTT.

This clonotype was counted many times. The V and J genes are TRBV12-3 or TRBV12-4 and TRBJ2-2; the D gene is possibly TRBD2 (5 bases). Trimming removed 4 bases at V and 5 bases at J, with 11 bases between. CDR3 length equals 14 residues. CDR3 sequence: CASSSRRLTGELFF. As DNA, the CDR3 is TGTGCCAGCAGTTCCCGGAGGCTGACCGGGGAGCTGTTTTTT.

This clonotype has a count of ten or more. V gene TRBV2 combines with J gene TRBJ2-2, with D perhaps TRBD1 (6 bases). Germline-derived CDR1 and CDR2 are SNHLY and FYNNEI. Between the trimmed V and J ends, which lost 8 bases and 1 base, there was a span of 14 bases. The CDR3 is 15 amino acids. The CDR3 DNA follows: TGTGCCAGCTGTAAGGACAGAATGAACACCGGGGAGCTGTTTTTT. This encodes CASCKDRMNTGELFF.

The rearrangement links TRBV5-1 to TRBJ2-7; 13 bases align to TRBD2. Germline-derived CDR1 and CDR2 are SGHRS and YFSETQ. V was clipped by 4 bases and J by 4 bases; unmatched bases: 5. The CDR3 length is 15 residues. CDR3 sequence: CASSGGLAGPYEQYF. CDR3 sequence (DNA): TGCGCCAGCAGCGGGGGACTAGCGGGACCATACGAGCAGTACTTC.

This clonotype was seen ten or more times. The V call is TRBV20-1, the J call TRBJ2-5; D not certain. The CDR3 loop spans 13 amino acids. In germline, CDR1 is DFQATT, CDR2 SNEGSKA (reference sequence). V was trimmed by 5 bases and J by 1 base, leaving 11 bases between them. CDR3 in amino acids: CSAVRTTQETQYF. CDR3 sequence (DNA): TGCAGTGCTGTTAGGACGACCCAAGAGACCCAGTACTTC.

The J gene is TRBJ2-7, the V gene TRBV6-5; the D gene is possibly TRBD1 (5 bases). In germline, CDR1 is MNHEY, CDR2 SVGAGI. CDR3 length: 13 residues. V lost 2 bases and J 10 bases, leaving 15 bases between the germline ends. The CDR3 protein is CASSYGSGILQYF. CDR3 nucleotide sequence: TGTGCCAGCAGTTACGGGTCAGGGATTCTTCAGTACTTC.

The genes are TRBV12-3 or TRBV12-4 and TRBJ2-3, with TRBD1 identical over 7 bases. J was trimmed by 4 bases and V by 6 bases; bases with no gene match: 4. This CDR3 has 13 residues. CDR3 in DNA: TGTGCCAGCAGGACCGGGACAGCAGATACGCAGTATTTT. Amino acids: CASRTGTADTQYF.

This clonotype showed up just once. This CDR3 is missing its conserved last phenylalanine or tryptophan, likely due to a read error. J is TRBJ2-1 and V is TRBV28; D call uncertain. The CDR3 sequence is 15 residues long. CDR1 and CDR2 from the germline V gene are MDHEN and SYDVKM. Trimming shortened V by 6 bases and J by 0 bases, and 12 bases separated the two germline ends. CDR3 nucleotides: TGTGCCAGCAGGGAACCACTACTCTCCTACAATGAGCAGTTCTTA. This sequence encodes CASREPLLSYNEQFL.

This sequence joins TRBV9 and TRBJ2-4; TRBD1 aligns across 9 bases. The CDR3 is made up of 18 amino acids. Per the germline V gene, CDR1 is SGDLS and CDR2 is YYNGEE. The trim removed 3 bases at V and 2 bases at J, leaving 12 bases unmatched. The CDR3 spells CASSDPRQGERSKNIQYF. The CDR3 region has the DNA TGTGCCAGCAGCGACCCTAGACAGGGGGAAAGATCCAAAAACATTCAGTACTTC. The complete variable domain, with remaining parts taken from reference TRBV9 and TRBJ2-4, reads DSGVTQTPKHLITATGQRVTLRCSPRSGDLSVYWYQQSLDQGLQFLIQYYNGEERAKGNILERFSAQQFPDLHSELNLSSLELGDSALYFCASSDPRQGERSKNIQYFGAGTRLSVL.

The genes are TRBV5-1 and TRBJ2-1; TRBD2 aligns across 14 bases. Germline trimming cut 4 bases from V and 7 bases from J; bases unmatched to any gene: 7. This CDR3 comprises 16 residues. Germline V CDR1 and CDR2: SGHRS, YFSETQ. The CDR3 DNA follows: TGCGCCAGCAGCAGAGAGGGACTAGCGGGAGTGAATGAGCAGTTCTTC. Protein: CASSREGLAGVNEQFF.

At least ten counts were recorded for this clonotype. This chain joins TRBV11-2 and TRBJ2-2; 10 bases fit TRBD1. CDR1 is SGHAT, CDR2 FQNNGV, per germline. The CDR3 loop spans 15 amino acids. V lost 4 bases, J lost 5 bases, and 4 bases stayed unmatched. CDR3 sequence: CASSSLGQGTGELFF. CDR3 in DNA: TGTGCCAGCAGCTCCTTGGGACAGGGGACCGGGGAGCTGTTTTTT.

The chain combines TRBV10-2 with TRBJ2-2; 8 nucleotides match TRBD1. The CDR3 consists of 17 residues. V lost 10 bases, J lost 2 bases, and 15 bases stayed unmatched. Germline loops: CDR1 WSHSY, CDR2 SAAADI. In DNA form, the CDR3 reads TGCGCCACCGATACGACCGGGACAGGCGATAACACCGGGGAGCTGTTTTTT. It codes for CATDTTGTGDNTGELFF.

Regarding this clonotype: This may come from a read error, since a much larger clone is one base off. V usage is TRBV27 and J usage is TRBJ1-1; 7 nucleotides line up with TRBD1. The CDR3 is 11 amino acids. Looked up from germline, CDR1 is MNHEY and CDR2 is SMNVEV (reference sequence). The CDR3 region has the DNA TGTGCCGGCAGTCTGGGACAGCGAGCTTTCTTT. It translates to CAGSLGQRAFF.

The genes are TRBV18 and TRBJ1-5; possibly TRBD1 for D (6 bases). CDR1 is KGHSH, CDR2 LQKENI, per germline. Deletions cut 4 bases from V and 2 bases from J, with 12 bases between. The CDR3 extends over 15 amino acids. The CDR3 region has the DNA TGTGCCAGCTCACGGGACACTGGGGGCAATCAGCCCCAGCATTTT. Its translation is CASSRDTGGNQPQHF.